Included here is one T cell receptor beta chain sequence, with context. The data belong to a study of blood T cell repertoires in COVID-19. The CDR3 is 13 amino acids. CDR1 SGHTA and CDR2 FQGNSA come from the germline V gene. The germline V and J ends were trimmed by 1 base and 6 bases, with 9 bases remaining between them. Original data processing: Estimated nucleated cell counts came from reference gene primer amplification. Clones were read by immunoSEQ multiplex PCR, and TCRdb kept only the in-frame ones, dropping some. V, J and clone size reflect that table, while D and trimming were determined from the DNA. The table has roughly 90,000 clones, approximately 81% seen once; the top ten hold around 39%.

This chain joins TRBV7-2 and TRBJ1-2; no firm D call. The source of this sequence is a man of 80 years or more with acute or convalescent COVID-19. The sequenced sample was peripheral blood. In DNA form, the CDR3 reads TGTGCCAGCAGCTTAGTACTTAGTGATGGCTACACCTTC. Translating gives CASSLVLSDGYTF. The whole variable domain, filled in from reference TRBV7-2 and TRBJ1-2, reads GAGVSQSPSNKVTEKGKDVELRCDPISGHTALYWYRQSLGQGLEFLIYFQGNSAPDKSGLPSDRFSAERTGGSVSTLTIQRTQQEDSAVYLCASSLVLSDGYTFGSGTRLTVV.